Listed here are 10 T cell receptor beta chains from one sample, sequenced in a study of neurological immune-mediated disorders. TCRdb ran MiXCR on the 5' RACE reads and lists one entry per CDR3 protein. The repertoire holds over 15,000 distinct CDR3 sequences, with about a quarter as singletons. The sample was PBMCs. Source of these receptors: a man aged 50 to 60 with HTLV-1-associated myelopathy (HAM/TSP).

This clonotype occurred a few times. CDR3: CASSPGTRNQPQHF. The CDR3 DNA reads TGTGCCAGCAGCCCCGGGACCCGCAATCAGCCCCAGCATTTT. The rearrangement joins TRBV2 to TRBJ1-5; D perhaps matches TRBD1 (5 bases). V lost 6 bases and J 2 bases, leaving 11 bases between the germline ends. The germline CDR1 and CDR2 sequences are SNHLY and FYNNEI. The CDR3 has 14 residues.

V is TRBV18 and J is TRBJ1-2; weak D call: TRBD1 (6 bases). V gave up 3 bases and J gave up 4 bases, with 18 bases separating them. This CDR3 comprises 16 residues. Germline V lookup: CDR1 KGHSH, CDR2 LQKENI. This chain's CDR3 is CASSPAPGDNAYGYTF. The CDR3 coding sequence is TGTGCCAGCTCACCCGCCCCCGGGGACAACGCCTATGGCTACACCTTC.

J is TRBJ2-1 and V is TRBV5-1; TRBD1 is a possible D gene (5 bases). With 0 bases removed from V and 1 base from J, the gap between germline ends came to 8 bases. The V gene's germline CDR1 is SGHRS and CDR2 YFSETQ. The CDR3 consists of 15 residues. CDR3 sequence reads: CASSLGGGSYNEQFF. CDR3 nucleotide sequence: TGCGCCAGCAGCTTGGGGGGCGGTTCCTACAATGAGCAGTTCTTC.

The V gene is TRBV20-1, the J gene TRBJ2-7, with a weak D call TRBD1 (5 bases). CDR1 DFQATT and CDR2 SNEGSKA come from the germline V gene (reference sequence). Trimming took off 6 bases at V and 5 bases at J, with 20 bases between the two ends. The CDR3 extends over 14 amino acids. CDR3 sequence (DNA): TGCAGTGCATTGCAGGGTGGGGCGATGGACGAGCAGTACTTC. It specifies CSALQGGAMDEQYF.

This clonotype was detected a few times. The chain links TRBV30 to TRBJ2-5; D is undetermined. Germline CDR1 GTSNPN, CDR2 SVGIG (reference sequence). The CDR3 covers 14 residues. Trimming cost V 2 bases and J 0 bases, with 10 bases left between them. The CDR3 sequence is CAWSTDEYQETQYF. The CDR3 nucleotides are TGTGCCTGGAGTACAGACGAATACCAAGAGACCCAGTACTTC.

This clonotype turned up a few times. The chain's CDR3 is CASSLSGAGDGELFF. The CDR3 coding sequence is TGCGCCAGCAGCTTGTCGGGGGCCGGAGACGGGGAGCTGTTTTTT. The chain recombines TRBV5-1 with TRBJ2-2, with D possibly called TRBD1 or TRBD2 (6 bases each). The CDR3 extends over 15 amino acids. Between the trimmed V and J ends, which lost 1 base and 7 bases, there was a span of 14 bases. Germline V gene data show CDR1 as SGHRS and CDR2 as YFSETQ.

This clonotype occurred many times. This sequence joins TRBV10-1 and TRBJ1-1, with 7 bases fitting TRBD1. This CDR3 region has 17 residues. V lost 6 bases, J lost 2 bases, and 15 bases stayed unmatched. Germline assignment: CDR1 WNHNN and CDR2 SYGVQD (reference sequence). CDR3 sequence (DNA): TGCGCCAGCAGGGATACAGGGGAGGTCGTCGGAAACACTGAAGCTTTCTTT. Translating gives CASRDTGEVVGNTEAFF.

The J gene is TRBJ1-5, the V gene TRBV20-1, with D hard to call. The CDR3 has 14 amino acids. Trimming removed 1 base at V and 2 bases at J, with 9 bases between. The V gene's germline CDR1 is DFQATT and CDR2 SNEGSKA (reference sequence). The CDR3 is CSARGVGGNQPQHF. The CDR3 DNA reads as TGCAGTGCTAGAGGCGTGGGAGGCAATCAGCCCCAGCATTTT.

The J gene is TRBJ2-5, the V gene TRBV24-1, with TRBD1 matching 9 bases. The CDR3 covers 15 residues. The ends lost 3 bases at V and 5 bases at J; junction bases unmatched: 6. In germline, CDR1 is KGHDR, CDR2 SFDVKD. The CDR3 sequence: CATSDTQGAGETQYF. CDR3 bases: TGTGCCACCAGTGATACACAGGGGGCCGGGGAGACCCAGTACTTC.

This clonotype is termed medium-sized. J is TRBJ1-2 and V is TRBV20-1; possibly TRBD1 for D (6 bases). V shed 0 bases and J shed 4 bases, with 18 bases lying between them. The CDR3 totals 16 residues. Germline V lookup: CDR1 DFQATT, CDR2 SNEGSKA (reference sequence). The CDR3 DNA reads TGCAGTGCTAGAGATTCCGAGGGGGTCGGTGCCTATGGCTACACCTTC. Its protein product is CSARDSEGVGAYGYTF.